This TCR beta chain was recorded in a study of memory CD4+ T cells and cytomegalovirus serostatus (dated by TCRdb to between 2018 and 2021). In the study overall: A total of roughly 33 healthy Belgian adults, of whom 9 were CMV seropositive and 24 were CMV seronegative, were included in the cohort. The study sequenced CD4+ memory TCRbeta repertoires of a Belgian cohort with known cytomegalovirus serostatus to replicate a published TCR-based CMV serostatus classifier. What the work shows at the level of the full study, not this receptor alone: For CMV serostatus prediction, a median bootstrapped AUC of approximately 0.95 was reached with the original framework, and a median bootstrapped AUC of 0.91 was reached with a US-trained random forest. Results were interpreted as suggesting that the CMV-associated TCR signature is largely present in the CD4+ memory repertoire. Of 170 or so previously reported CMV-associated TCRbeta sequences, 55 to 75 appeared in the CD4+ memory repertoires, each in one to five individuals. A median bootstrapped AUC of about 0.95 with a 95% CI of 0.76-1.00 was achieved on the Belgian cohort by the original-framework classifier. Unlike the original study, which covered naive and memory CD4+ and CD8+ populations, the Belgian study sequenced only CD4+CD45RO+ memory cells.

Notes on this clone: Its antigen has not been determined. Per-base quality was not reported, and no clone a single base away is much larger than it.

Single viable CD3+CD4+CD8-CD45RO+ cells were sorted as memory CD4+ T cells on a FACSAria II. CMV serostatus was determined using a Roche Elecsys assay that detects serum IgG against CMV pp150, pp28, p38 and p52. After thawing, total CD4+ T cells were enriched by positive selection with CD4 magnetic microbeads. The samples came from a separate study whose specific focus was interrogating the CD4+ T cell memory repertoire. Peripheral blood mononuclear cells were isolated and cryopreserved according to standard operating procedures, and serum was kept at -80 degrees C. Staining used CD3-PerCP (BW264/56), CD4-APC (RPA-T4), CD45RO-PE (UCHT1) and CD8-Pacific Orange (3B5) antibodies, with Sytox blue excluding non-viable cells. Genomic DNA was extracted from sorted cells with the Quick-DNA Microprep Kit. Amplification of TCRbeta DNA was done with the immunoSEQ hsTCRbeta kit, following the protocol from the manufacturer. An Illumina MiSeq instrument was used to sequence the TCRbeta libraries. As for the original processing: After out-of-frame sequences were removed, around 2,200,000 distinct TCRbeta sequences remained, averaging about 67,000 per individual. Each individual was scored using the number of roughly 150 previously reported CMV-associated TCRbeta sequences that the individual carried and the total number of productive distinct TCRbeta sequences. A beta-binomial model was reimplemented in Python, and scikit-learn random forests with default parameters were trained on US cohort data. Classifier performance on the Belgian cohort was summarized as median AUC with percentile confidence intervals over 10,000 bootstrap iterations. As stored in TCRdb, this immuneACCESS dataset retains in-frame rearrangements with V and J assigned. A fraction of the clones does not appear; measured against another copy, unresolved V genes explain less than half of the discrepancy, and the remainder lacks a known reason. V, J and clone size are taken as reported in that table, and D and trimming were inferred from the DNA itself. The table for this sample lists about 60,000 clones; around 80% of them were counted only once. Around 0.53% of the sample belongs to the ten largest clones.

The CDR3 holds 10 amino acids from the cysteine to the phenylalanine. This entry keeps only the CDR3 DNA: 30 bases, framed from base 1. CDR1 is given as GTSNPN and CDR2 as SVGIG, both from the germline V gene (reference sequence). V is shortened by 5 bases, J by 7 bases, and the region joining them spans 6 bases. The sequencing sample was made of memory CD4+ T cells from blood. The origin of this receptor is an adult in good health and CMV-seronegative. Some clones in this sample may be carry-over from other donors' samples. Recombination connected TRBV30 to TRBJ1-3, with the D gene not clear enough to name. The CDR3 in this case is CAWSSNTIYF. The nucleotide sequence reads TGTGCCTGGTCGTCGAACACCATATATTTT.